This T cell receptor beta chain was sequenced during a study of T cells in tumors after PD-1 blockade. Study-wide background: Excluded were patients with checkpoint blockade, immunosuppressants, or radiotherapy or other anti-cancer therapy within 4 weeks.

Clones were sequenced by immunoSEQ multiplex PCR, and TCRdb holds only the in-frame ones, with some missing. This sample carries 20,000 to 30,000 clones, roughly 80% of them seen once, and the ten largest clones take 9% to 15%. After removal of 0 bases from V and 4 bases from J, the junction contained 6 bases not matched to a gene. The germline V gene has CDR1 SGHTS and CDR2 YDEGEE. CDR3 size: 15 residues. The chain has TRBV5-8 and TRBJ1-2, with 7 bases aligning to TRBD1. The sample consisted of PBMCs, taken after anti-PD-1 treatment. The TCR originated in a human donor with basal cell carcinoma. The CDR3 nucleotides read TGTGCCAGCAGCTTGGTAGGGACAGAGACCTATGGCTACACCTTC. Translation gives CASSLVGTETYGYTF.